These T cell receptor beta chains were read from a single sample in a study of vaccination effects on CD4 cells after COVID-19. Libraries were prepared by immunoSEQ multiplex PCR; TCRdb keeps only in-frame clonotypes and omits some of them. Among about 22,000 clones, approximately 72% were seen once, and the ten largest hold approximately 19%. Their antigens remain unidentified. The sequencing here drew on CD4+ T cells from PBMCs cultured with HCoV-NL63 spike peptides, taken before COVID-19 vaccination. The origin of the receptors is a human donor who received a COVID-19 vaccine. Both conserved end residues are part of each CDR3. D genes are given only for firm matches. Clone size is shown for a subset of rows, as once, few, many or a class of expanded clone.

clone_size: NA
j_call: TRBJ2-7
v_call: TRBV7-2
d_call: TRBD2
cdr3_aa: CASSSPGLAYEQYF
cdr3_nt: TGTGCCAGCAGCTCCCCGGGACTAGCCTACGAGCAGTACTTC

clone_size: NA
j_call: TRBJ1-5
v_call: TRBV5-8
d_call: NA
cdr3_aa: CASKLDNQPQHF
cdr3_nt: TGTGCCAGCAAGCTAGACAATCAGCCCCAGCATTTT

clone_size: NA
j_call: TRBJ2-7
v_call: TRBV5-1
d_call: NA
cdr3_aa: CASSLPGHEQYF
cdr3_nt: TGCGCCAGCAGCTTACCGGGGCACGAGCAGTACTTC

clone_size: NA
j_call: TRBJ1-3
v_call: TRBV12-3/TRBV12-4
d_call: NA
cdr3_aa: CASSPEIAIYF
cdr3_nt: TGTGCCAGCAGTCCTGAGATCGCCATATATTTT

clone_size: NA
j_call: TRBJ2-3
v_call: TRBV20-1
d_call: TRBD2
cdr3_aa: CSASASGGNTDTQYF
cdr3_nt: TGCAGTGCTAGTGCGAGCGGGGGGAACACAGATACGCAGTATTTT

clone_size: NA
j_call: TRBJ2-7
v_call: TRBV5-8
d_call: TRBD1
cdr3_aa: CASSLGQGLYEQYF
cdr3_nt: TGTGCCAGCAGCTTGGGACAGGGGCTCTACGAGCAGTACTTC

clone_size: NA
j_call: TRBJ2-5
v_call: TRBV27
d_call: TRBD2
cdr3_aa: CASKRAGEGETQYF
cdr3_nt: TGTGCCAGCAAACGGGCGGGAGAGGGGGAGACCCAGTACTTC

clone_size: NA
j_call: TRBJ1-6
v_call: TRBV5-1
d_call: TRBD1
cdr3_aa: CASSLEAAGGSPLHF
cdr3_nt: TGCGCCAGCAGCTTGGAGGCGGCAGGGGGTTCACCCCTCCACTTT

clone_size: few
j_call: TRBJ1-2
v_call: TRBV4-2
d_call: TRBD1
cdr3_aa: CASSQMTGGGYGYTF
cdr3_nt: TGTGCCAGCAGCCAGATGACAGGGGGCGGCTATGGCTACACCTTC

clone_size: NA
j_call: TRBJ1-2
v_call: TRBV5-6
d_call: TRBD1
cdr3_aa: CASTLGQGIGGYTF
cdr3_nt: TGTGCCAGCACCTTGGGACAGGGAATTGGTGGCTACACCTTC

clone_size: few
j_call: TRBJ1-2
v_call: TRBV28
d_call: NA
cdr3_aa: CASSYPAGMGYGYTF
cdr3_nt: TGTGCCAGCAGTTATCCTGCCGGGATGGGGTATGGCTACACCTTC

clone_size: NA
j_call: TRBJ1-1
v_call: TRBV6-5
d_call: NA
cdr3_aa: CASSYSTANTEAFF
cdr3_nt: TGTGCCAGCAGTTACTCGACAGCCAACACTGAAGCTTTCTTT

clone_size: NA
j_call: TRBJ2-6
v_call: TRBV27
d_call: TRBD1
cdr3_aa: CASSVRGTGRAGANVLTF
cdr3_nt: TGTGCCAGCAGTGTACGCGGGACAGGGCGGGCTGGGGCCAACGTCCTGACTTTC

clone_size: NA
j_call: TRBJ1-2
v_call: TRBV6-2/TRBV6-3
d_call: NA
cdr3_aa: CASSLVTMSYGYTF
cdr3_nt: TGTGCCAGCAGTCTTGTTACAATGAGTTATGGCTACACCTTC

clone_size: NA
j_call: TRBJ1-1
v_call: TRBV7-8
d_call: TRBD1
cdr3_aa: CASSTTGGMNTEAFF
cdr3_nt: TGTGCCAGCAGCACGACAGGGGGGATGAACACTGAAGCTTTCTTT

clone_size: once
j_call: TRBJ2-7
v_call: TRBV5-4
d_call: NA
cdr3_aa: CASSLDPQNYEQYF
cdr3_nt: TGTGCCAGCAGCTTGGATCCCCAAAACTACGAGCAGTACTTC

clone_size: NA
j_call: TRBJ2-5
v_call: TRBV6-2/TRBV6-3
d_call: NA
cdr3_aa: CASSYASLKETQYF
cdr3_nt: TGTGCCAGCAGTTACGCCAGTCTTAAAGAGACCCAGTACTTC

clone_size: NA
j_call: TRBJ2-1
v_call: TRBV6-4
d_call: TRBD2
cdr3_aa: CASSPGLAGDNEQFF
cdr3_nt: TGTGCCAGCAGCCCCGGACTAGCGGGAGACAATGAGCAGTTCTTC

clone_size: NA
j_call: TRBJ2-5
v_call: TRBV4-2
d_call: NA
cdr3_aa: CASSQDASGRTRETQYF
cdr3_nt: TGTGCCAGCAGCCAAGACGCTTCGGGGCGGACCCGGGAGACCCAGTACTTC

clone_size: NA
j_call: TRBJ1-2
v_call: TRBV5-4
d_call: TRBD1
cdr3_aa: CASSLAPGQGEVRGYTF
cdr3_nt: TGTGCCAGCAGCTTAGCCCCAGGACAGGGGGAGGTTAGGGGCTACACCTTC

clone_size: NA
j_call: TRBJ1-1
v_call: TRBV4-1
d_call: TRBD1
cdr3_aa: CASSERGHEAFF
cdr3_nt: TGCGCCAGCAGCGAAAGGGGGCATGAAGCTTTCTTT

clone_size: NA
j_call: TRBJ2-5
v_call: TRBV12-3/TRBV12-4
d_call: NA
cdr3_aa: CASSFASQETQYF
cdr3_nt: TGTGCCAGCAGTTTCGCCAGCCAAGAGACCCAGTACTTC

clone_size: NA
j_call: TRBJ1-5
v_call: TRBV4-1
d_call: TRBD1
cdr3_aa: CASSQDGAGGVGQPQHF
cdr3_nt: TGCGCCAGCAGCCAAGATGGGGCAGGGGGCGTCGGACAGCCCCAGCATTTT

clone_size: NA
j_call: TRBJ1-5
v_call: TRBV6-2/TRBV6-3
d_call: TRBD1
cdr3_aa: CASSGSGTGINQPQHF
cdr3_nt: TGTGCCAGCAGTGGCTCCGGGACAGGGATTAATCAGCCCCAGCATTTT

clone_size: NA
j_call: TRBJ1-2
v_call: TRBV10-3
d_call: TRBD1
cdr3_aa: CATEAGQGPNYGYTF
cdr3_nt: TGTGCCACCGAAGCCGGACAGGGCCCAAACTATGGCTACACCTTC

clone_size: NA
j_call: TRBJ1-2
v_call: TRBV19
d_call: TRBD1
cdr3_aa: CASSSRQGPKRNYGYTF
cdr3_nt: TGTGCCAGTAGCAGCCGACAGGGACCAAAAAGAAACTATGGCTACACCTTC

clone_size: NA
j_call: TRBJ2-5
v_call: TRBV27
d_call: NA
cdr3_aa: CASSRPQGTQYF
cdr3_nt: TGTGCCAGCAGTCGGCCTCAAGGGACCCAGTACTTC

clone_size: once
j_call: TRBJ1-4
v_call: TRBV19
d_call: NA
cdr3_aa: CASRGLGREKLFF
cdr3_nt: TGTGCCAGTAGGGGACTGGGGAGAGAAAAACTGTTTTTT

clone_size: few
j_call: TRBJ1-1
v_call: TRBV6-6
d_call: TRBD1
cdr3_aa: CASSPDRGSNTEAFF
cdr3_nt: TGTGCCAGCAGTCCCGACAGGGGATCAAACACTGAAGCTTTCTTT

clone_size: NA
j_call: TRBJ2-3
v_call: TRBV4-3
d_call: TRBD2
cdr3_aa: CASSQGSSGDTDTQYF
cdr3_nt: TGCGCCAGCAGCCAAGGGTCTAGCGGGGACACAGATACGCAGTATTTT

clone_size: NA
j_call: TRBJ2-1
v_call: TRBV12-3/TRBV12-4
d_call: NA
cdr3_aa: CASSLYNEQFF
cdr3_nt: TGTGCCAGCAGTTTATACAATGAGCAGTTCTTC

clone_size: NA
j_call: TRBJ2-3
v_call: TRBV21-1
d_call: NA
cdr3_aa: CASSNLRGGTDTQYF
cdr3_nt: TGTGCCAGCAGCAATTTGAGAGGGGGAACAGATACGCAGTATTTT

clone_size: NA
j_call: TRBJ2-1
v_call: TRBV10-3
d_call: TRBD2
cdr3_aa: CAISGGGNEQFF
cdr3_nt: TGTGCCATCAGTGGCGGGGGCAATGAGCAGTTCTTC

clone_size: NA
j_call: TRBJ2-6
v_call: TRBV7-8
d_call: NA
cdr3_aa: CASSLRRWRSGANVLTF
cdr3_nt: TGTGCCAGCAGCTTACGGCGGTGGCGCTCTGGGGCCAACGTCCTGACTTTC

clone_size: NA
j_call: TRBJ2-2
v_call: TRBV7-2
d_call: NA
cdr3_aa: CASSPRSSGELFF
cdr3_nt: TGTGCCAGCAGCCCACGGTCCAGCGGGGAGCTGTTTTTT

clone_size: once
j_call: TRBJ2-5
v_call: TRBV5-6
d_call: TRBD2
cdr3_aa: CASSLALAGQETQYF
cdr3_nt: TGTGCCAGCAGCTTGGCACTAGCGGGCCAAGAGACCCAGTACTTC

clone_size: NA
j_call: TRBJ2-5
v_call: TRBV10-3
d_call: NA
cdr3_aa: CAISGGYQETQYF
cdr3_nt: TGTGCCATCAGCGGGGGTTACCAAGAGACCCAGTACTTC

clone_size: NA
j_call: TRBJ2-7
v_call: TRBV5-5
d_call: NA
cdr3_aa: CASRVQSSYEQYF
cdr3_nt: TGTGCCAGCAGGGTACAGAGCTCCTACGAGCAGTACTTC

clone_size: few
j_call: TRBJ1-5
v_call: TRBV19
d_call: NA
cdr3_aa: CASSIVTLGVRNQPQHF
cdr3_nt: TGTGCCAGTAGTATAGTAACCCTCGGGGTCCGCAATCAGCCCCAGCATTTT

clone_size: NA
j_call: TRBJ1-4
v_call: TRBV4-2
d_call: NA
cdr3_aa: CASSLRSDSLNEKLFF
cdr3_nt: TGTGCCAGCAGCCTGCGATCGGACAGCCTCAATGAAAAACTGTTTTTT

clone_size: NA
j_call: TRBJ1-1
v_call: TRBV5-4
d_call: TRBD1
cdr3_aa: CASSLQGAGEAFF
cdr3_nt: TGTGCCAGCAGCTTGCAGGGGGCGGGTGAAGCTTTCTTT

clone_size: NA
j_call: TRBJ2-7
v_call: TRBV18
d_call: TRBD1
cdr3_aa: CASSPGTANFRLSYEQYF
cdr3_nt: TGTGCCAGCTCACCCGGGACAGCAAACTTCAGATTATCCTACGAGCAGTACTTC

clone_size: NA
j_call: TRBJ1-3
v_call: TRBV30
d_call: TRBD1
cdr3_aa: CAWRDTGAGNTIYF
cdr3_nt: TGTGCCTGGAGAGACACAGGGGCAGGAAACACCATATATTTT